The clone carrying this T cell receptor beta chain was observed a single time. The record originates from a study of blood T cell repertoires in COVID-19. Across the study: The United States, Italy and Spain were the sources of the acute and convalescent COVID-19 samples. Sources were T cells, B-cell-depleted T cells, or PBMCs; the material itself was cDNA or gDNA.

CDR1 is MNHNS, CDR2 SASEGT, per germline. The CDR3 is 13 amino acids. V lost 3 bases to trimming and J lost 4 bases; unmatched junction nucleotides: 3. Per the original methods: Cell counts per sample came from amplifying reference gene primers. Assay: immunoSEQ multiplex PCR; the TCRdb copy retains only in-frame clones and omits some. The V and J calls and clone size were taken over from that table, and D and trimming were inferred from the DNA. Among some 87,000 clones listed, 60% to 85% were seen once. This TCR was sampled from a human donor in a cohort sampled during active COVID-19. The chain recombines TRBV6-1 with TRBJ2-7; 7 bases are shared with TRBD1. Sequenced material: peripheral blood. The CDR3 region has the DNA TGTGCCAGCAGTGAGAGACAGGGTTACGAGCAGTACGTC. Amino acid sequence: CASSERQGYEQYV.